The 17 T cell receptor beta chains below come from one sample, sequenced in a study of cytomegalovirus exposure and HLA in healthy donors. Generated by immunoSEQ multiplex PCR, the TCRdb table keeps only in-frame clones and is missing some. The sample lists roughly 67,000 clones; about 90% were seen once. What was sequenced was PBMCs. These receptors originate from a man younger than 30 in good health and CMV-seronegative.

J is TRBJ2-1 and V is TRBV18; 10 positions match TRBD2. The CDR3 spans 15 residues. Germline V lookup: CDR1 KGHSH, CDR2 LQKENI. V shed 5 bases, J shed 5 bases, and the junction held 6 bases outside the gene matches. The CDR3 region has the DNA TGTGCCAGCTCATTAGGACTAGCGGATCACAATGAGCAGTTCTTC. It specifies CASSLGLADHNEQFF. The variable domain in full, completed from reference TRBV18 and TRBJ2-1, reads NAGVMQNPRHLVRRRGQEARLRCSPMKGHSHVYWYRQLPEEGLKFMVYLQKENIIDESGMPKERFSAEFPKEGPSILRIQQVVRGDSAAYFCASSLGLADHNEQFFGPGTRLTVL.

The chain has TRBV4-1 and TRBJ1-1; the D gene is possibly TRBD1 (5 bases). V shed 0 bases and J shed 11 bases, with 16 bases lying between them. The CDR3 extends over 14 amino acids. Per germline, CDR1 MGHRA and CDR2 YSYEKL. The CDR3 spells CASSQDFRGERAFF. CDR3 nucleotides: TGCGCCAGCAGCCAAGATTTTCGGGGGGAAAGGGCTTTCTTT.

The chain combines TRBV4-1 with TRBJ1-1; no definite D call. The CDR3 sequence is 19 residues long. V lost 1 base, J lost 4 bases, and 25 bases lay in between. Per germline, CDR1 MGHRA and CDR2 YSYEKL. CDR3 region: CASSQVALGVERGSTEAFF. The CDR3 bases are TGCGCCAGCAGCCAAGTGGCTCTCGGGGTTGAGCGGGGTAGCACTGAAGCTTTCTTT.

V usage is TRBV5-4 and J usage is TRBJ1-2; D remains unclear. The CDR3 is 12 residues long. The germline V gene has CDR1 SGHNT and CDR2 YYREEE (reference sequence). Trimming took off 1 base at V and 6 bases at J, with 7 bases between the two ends. The DNA for the CDR3 is TGTGCCAGCAGCTTGTCCCGAGATGGCTACACCTTC. Its translation: CASSLSRDGYTF.

This clone was recorded a few times. The chain links TRBV7-2 to TRBJ2-2, with 7 bases identical to TRBD1. The V gene's germline CDR1 is SGHTA and CDR2 FQGNSA. The V gene end was trimmed by 3 bases and the J gene end by 4 bases; junction bases not matched to a gene: 8. This CDR3 comprises 16 residues. The CDR3 reads CASSFPTGRGTGELFF. The CDR3 nucleotides read TGTGCCAGCAGCTTCCCGACAGGGAGAGGCACCGGGGAGCTGTTTTTT.

This chain links TRBV6-5 with TRBJ1-4; the match to TRBD1 covers 9 bases. Per germline, CDR1 MNHEY and CDR2 SVGAGI. This CDR3 region has 13 residues. Trimming took 2 bases from V and 14 from J; bases not matched to a gene: 6. The CDR3 nucleotides read TGTGCCAGCAGTTACGGGACAGGGTCGGATCTGTTTTTT. As protein: CASSYGTGSDLFF.

The V gene is TRBV28, the J gene TRBJ2-1, with 13 positions matching TRBD2. CDR1 MDHEN and CDR2 SYDVKM come from the germline V gene. After removal of 6 bases from V and 2 bases from J, the junction contained 16 bases not matched to a gene. The CDR3 spans 20 residues. The CDR3 here is CASRVRVGGTSGKTYNEQFF. CDR3 DNA: TGTGCCAGCAGGGTCCGAGTTGGGGGGACTAGCGGGAAAACCTACAATGAGCAGTTCTTC.

The chain employs TRBV4-3 and TRBJ2-5, with D perhaps TRBD2 (6 bases). Trimming stripped 3 bases from V and 5 bases from J, with 19 bases between. This CDR3 spans 16 amino acids. Germline V gene lookup returns CDR1 LGHNA and CDR2 YSLEER. The CDR3: CASSQGWGVAGETQYF. The CDR3 coding sequence is TGCGCCAGCAGCCAGGGTTGGGGGGTGGCGGGCGAGACCCAGTACTTC.

The chain joins TRBV28 to TRBJ2-5; 10 nucleotides match TRBD2. Germline loops: CDR1 MDHEN, CDR2 SYDVKM. This CDR3 is 14 amino acids long. Germline trimming cut 5 bases from V and 5 bases from J; bases unmatched to any gene: 5. The CDR3 DNA sequence: TGTGCCAGCAGTCTAGCGGGAGTGGGGGAGACCCAGTACTTC. It specifies CASSLAGVGETQYF.

The V gene is TRBV10-3, the J gene TRBJ2-2, with D hard to call. V dropped 10 bases and J dropped 3 bases, with 15 bases sitting between them. The germline gives CDR1 ENHRY, CDR2 SYGVKD. The CDR3 loop spans 14 amino acids. CDR3 in DNA: TGTGCCACCTCCTTGGTCCGGGACACCGGGGAGCTGTTTTTT. Protein sequence: CATSLVRDTGELFF.

In its sample, this clone was seen once. V usage is TRBV6-1 and J usage is TRBJ2-5, with TRBD2 as a possible D gene (5 bases). V was trimmed by 2 bases and J by 5 bases, leaving 12 bases between them. The CDR3 is 14 amino acids. Per the germline V gene, CDR1 is MNHNS and CDR2 is SASEGT. This CDR3 reads CASSESRGRETQYF. Here the CDR3 DNA reads TGTGCCAGCAGTGAATCTCGGGGTAGGGAGACCCAGTACTTC.

This clone was recorded once. The rearrangement uses TRBV6-6 and TRBJ2-1, with D perhaps matching TRBD2 (6 bases). The CDR3 has 14 residues. Germline assignment: CDR1 MNHNY and CDR2 SVGAGI (reference sequence). Trimming took off 5 bases at V and 4 bases at J, with 12 bases between the two ends. CDR3: CASSRGLKYNEQFF. The CDR3 DNA sequence: TGTGCCAGCAGTCGCGGACTAAAGTACAATGAGCAGTTCTTC.

The rearrangement links TRBV18 to TRBJ2-7; TRBD1 agrees at 10 bases. This CDR3 is 16 amino acids long. Unmatched junction bases numbered 8, after V lost 3 bases and J lost 3 bases. Looked up from germline, CDR1 is KGHSH and CDR2 is LQKENI. CDR3 protein: CASSPLAGQGVYEQYF. CDR3 coding DNA: TGTGCCAGCTCACCTTTGGCTGGACAGGGGGTCTACGAGCAGTACTTC.

The genes are TRBV6-1 and TRBJ2-7; a weak D match, TRBD1 (6 bases). The CDR3 has 14 amino acids. The V and J ends lost 0 bases and 2 bases respectively, with 8 bases between them. CDR1 is MNHNS and CDR2 is SASEGT in the germline V gene. CDR3 protein: CASSEAGDTYEQYF. The CDR3 coding sequence is TGTGCCAGCAGTGAAGCCGGGGACACCTACGAGCAGTACTTC.

The V call is TRBV28, the J call TRBJ2-1; TRBD2 might be the D (6 bases). Per the germline V gene, CDR1 is MDHEN and CDR2 is SYDVKM. The V end lost 4 bases, the J end lost 1 base, and 14 bases lay between the germline ends. The CDR3 contains 16 residues. The chain's CDR3 is CASSSPLGRSYNEQFF. CDR3 nucleotides: TGTGCCAGCAGTTCTCCATTGGGGAGGTCCTACAATGAGCAGTTCTTC.

This clone was recorded once. V usage is TRBV5-1 and J usage is TRBJ2-7; D ambiguous. V was clipped by 4 bases and J by 3 bases, with 8 bases between them. The CDR3 sequence is 12 residues long. Germline V gene sequence: CDR1 SGHRS, CDR2 YFSETQ. CDR3 sequence (DNA): TGCGCCAGCAGCGCGAGCTTCTACGAGCAGTACTTC. This codes for CASSASFYEQYF.

This chain uses TRBV29-1 with TRBJ2-5, with TRBD2 identical over 9 bases. CDR1 SQVTM and CDR2 ANQGSEA come from the germline V gene. The ends lost 5 bases at V and 4 bases at J; junction bases unmatched: 11. This CDR3 contains 15 residues. CDR3 region: CSVRGSGSLGETQYF. The CDR3 DNA reads as TGCAGCGTTCGTGGTAGCGGGAGTCTGGGAGAGACCCAGTACTTC.